The 4 T cell receptor beta chains presented below share a single source sample, sequenced in a study of shared clonotypes between healthy human individuals. The table came from immunoSEQ multiplex PCR; TCRdb's copy has only in-frame clones and leaves some out. The sample contains about 2,200,000 clones, more than 85% of which appear only once. As defined, naive CD8 cells were CD45RO-negative and positively selected for CCR7, with terminally differentiated effector memory CD45RA+ cells excluded. The specimen was naive CD8+ T cells from PBMCs. The source of these receptors is a man younger than 30 in good health. Some clones in this sample may be carry-over from other donors' samples.

A single count supports this clone. The chain couples TRBV6-5 to TRBJ2-1, with D uncertain. Germline lookup yields CDR1 MNHEY and CDR2 SVGAGI. The CDR3 is made up of 15 amino acids. Trimming shortened V by 3 bases and J by 4 bases, and 13 bases separated the two germline ends. The CDR3 sequence: CASSYRKQIYNEQFF. The CDR3 DNA sequence: TGTGCCAGCAGTTATCGTAAACAGATATACAATGAGCAGTTCTTC.

The rearrangement joins TRBV7-6 to TRBJ2-3; perhaps TRBD2 as D (6 bases). Germline V gene data show CDR1 as SGHVS and CDR2 as FNYEAQ. Trimming took off 5 bases at V and 1 base at J, with 19 bases between the two ends. The CDR3 spans 17 residues. The CDR3: CASSEGPRGGGTDTQYF. The CDR3 nucleotides read TGTGCCAGCAGCGAGGGCCCTCGTGGAGGGGGCACAGATACGCAGTATTTT.

This clone was picked up one time. The chain recombines TRBV4-1 with TRBJ2-1; possible D gene TRBD1, 6 bases. Trimming took off 7 bases at V and 6 bases at J, with 13 bases between the two ends. CDR1 MGHRA and CDR2 YSYEKL come from the germline V gene. CDR3 length: 13 amino acids. The CDR3 region is CASTTGTGNEQFF. The DNA for the CDR3 is TGCGCCAGCACCACAGGGACGGGCAATGAGCAGTTCTTC.

V is TRBV7-2 and J is TRBJ2-7; the match to TRBD2 covers 8 bases. The V gene's germline CDR1 is SGHTA and CDR2 FQGNSA. V gave up 1 base and J gave up 3 bases; unmatched junction bases: 8. This CDR3 comprises 16 residues. CDR3 in DNA: TGTGCCAGCAGCTTAGGCAGCGGGAGAGCCCTCTACGAGCAGTACTTC. This codes for CASSLGSGRALYEQYF.